These 23 T cell receptor beta chains were all obtained from the same sample, sequenced in a study of blood T cell repertoires in COVID-19. Clones were read by immunoSEQ multiplex PCR, and TCRdb kept only the in-frame ones, dropping some. Of over 70,000 clones listed, about 86% were seen once; the top ten hold about a sixth. The sample was peripheral blood. These receptors originate from a human donor in a cohort sampled during active COVID-19.

The rearrangement joins TRBV18 to TRBJ2-3; 12 bases are a match to TRBD2. V lost 5 bases, J lost 1 base, and 4 bases stayed unmatched. The CDR3 loop spans 16 amino acids. Germline CDR1 KGHSH, CDR2 LQKENI. The CDR3, as DNA: TGTGCCAGCTCAGGACGGACTAGCGGGGGCACAGATACGCAGTATTTT. Translating gives CASSGRTSGGTDTQYF. Combining the CDR3 with reference TRBV18 and TRBJ2-3 gives the whole variable domain NAGVMQNPRHLVRRRGQEARLRCSPMKGHSHVYWYRQLPEEGLKFMVYLQKENIIDESGMPKERFSAEFPKEGPSILRIQQVVRGDSAAYFCASSGRTSGGTDTQYFGPGTRLTVL.

This clone was seen a single time. The DNA is omitted, as the CDR3 cannot be located on it reliably, and the CDR3 follows TCRdb's listing. The genes are TRBV9 and TRBJ2-5; the table gives TRBD2 as D, unverified against the DNA. The CDR3 spans 14 residues, counting both ends. Germline V lookup: CDR1 SGDLS, CDR2 YYNGEE. CDR3 amino acids: CASSVGPGVETQYF.

This chain uses TRBV29-1 with TRBJ2-1; D perhaps matches TRBD2 (5 bases). The CDR3 totals 14 residues. CDR1 and CDR2 (germline): SQVTM, ANQGSEA. V gave up 4 bases and J gave up 10 bases, with 20 bases separating them. The CDR3 reads CSVAASGPTGEQFF. The CDR3 bases are TGCAGCGTTGCAGCGAGCGGTCCCACGGGAGAGCAGTTCTTC.

The rearrangement uses TRBV10-1 and TRBJ2-3; 7 bases are a match to TRBD1. V was pared by 5 bases and J by 4 bases, with 9 bases of the junction left unmatched. Germline V lookup: CDR1 WNHNN, CDR2 SYGVQD (reference sequence). This CDR3 contains 15 residues. CDR3 DNA: TGCGCCAGCAGTAATAGACAGGGTGGACCAGATACGCAGTATTTT. Protein sequence: CASSNRQGGPDTQYF.

The CDR3 reads CASSEVLGGGLAKNIQYF. CDR3 coding DNA: TGTGCCAGCAGTGAAGTCCTCGGGGGGGGCCTAGCCAAAAACATTCAGTACTTC. The chain recombines TRBV6-1 with TRBJ2-4, with 8 bases identical to TRBD2. V lost 1 base, J lost 0 bases, and 8 bases stayed unmatched. Germline V lookup: CDR1 MNHNS, CDR2 SASEGT. This CDR3 comprises 18 residues.

This clone was recorded only once. The chain carries TRBV7-6 and TRBJ2-1, with 11 bases fitting TRBD2. This CDR3 has 16 amino acids. With V trimmed by 3 bases and J by 3 bases, 4 bases remained unmatched. CDR1 is SGHVS, CDR2 FNYEAQ, per germline. The CDR3 DNA is TGTGCCAGCAGCTTTAGCGGGGGGGTTGACTACAATGAGCAGTTCTTC. Its translation is CASSFSGGVDYNEQFF.

CDR3 DNA: TGTGCCAGCAGTGGACAGGGCGCAGGCCGAGCCGAGCAGTTCTTC. Protein: CASSGQGAGRAEQFF. The chain carries TRBV25-1 and TRBJ2-1; 7 positions agree with TRBD1. Trimming removed 4 bases from V and 10 bases from J; junction bases left unmatched: 13. Germline V gene data show CDR1 as MGHDK and CDR2 as SYGVNS. The CDR3 consists of 15 residues.

This chain joins TRBV11-1 and TRBJ1-2; D may be TRBD1 (5 bases). Germline assignment: CDR1 SGHAT and CDR2 FQDESV (reference sequence). The length of the CDR3 is 16 residues. V lost 5 bases and J lost 6, with 22 bases in between. CDR3 in amino acids: CASSRAGDARVNGYTF. Here the CDR3 DNA reads TGTGCCAGCAGCCGAGCGGGGGACGCGCGAGTTAATGGCTACACCTTC.

The chain uses TRBV2 and TRBJ2-5; 8 bases are shared with TRBD2. J was trimmed by 2 bases and V by 4 bases; bases with no gene match: 3. The CDR3 consists of 14 residues. The germline CDR1 and CDR2 sequences are SNHLY and FYNNEI. The DNA of the CDR3 is TGTGCCAGCAGTGGTTTAGCGGGACAAGAGACCCAGTACTTC. Translating gives CASSGLAGQETQYF. The whole variable domain, remainder taken from reference TRBV2 and TRBJ2-5, is EPEVTQTPSHQVTQMGQEVILRCVPISNHLYFYWYRQILGQKVEFLVSFYNNEISEKSEIFDDQFSVERPDGSNFTLKIRSTKLEDSAMYFCASSGLAGQETQYFGPGTRLLVL.

This chain connects TRBV9 to TRBJ2-7; 10 positions match TRBD1. This CDR3 region has 16 residues. Germline trimming cut 3 bases from V and 3 bases from J; bases unmatched to any gene: 9. In germline, CDR1 is SGDLS, CDR2 YYNGEE. Here the CDR3 DNA reads TGTGCCAGCAGCGAGTCACCGGGACAGGGGCACTACGAGCAGTACTTC. Its protein is CASSESPGQGHYEQYF.

V is TRBV5-1 and J is TRBJ2-3; 8 bases map to TRBD2. Germline V gives CDR1 SGHRS, CDR2 YFSETQ. Trimming removed 4 bases from V and 4 bases from J; junction bases left unmatched: 11. This CDR3 contains 16 residues. CDR3 region: CASSRLAGRGSDTQYF. For the CDR3, the DNA is TGCGCCAGCAGCCGGTTAGCGGGGCGAGGGTCAGATACGCAGTATTTT.

This chain uses TRBV4-1 with TRBJ1-3, with D uncertain. Trimming stripped 0 bases from V and 0 bases from J, with 9 bases between. Germline CDR1 MGHRA, CDR2 YSYEKL. CDR3 length equals 16 residues. The CDR3 DNA follows: TGCGCCAGCAGCCAAGATCGCGGAGCCTCTGGAAACACCATATATTTT. Translating gives CASSQDRGASGNTIYF.

The CDR3, as DNA: TGTGCCAGCAGTTTACCCTGGGACAGGGCAAAGAACTATGGCTACACCTTC. Translated: CASSLPWDRAKNYGYTF. This chain links TRBV28 with TRBJ1-2, with TRBD1 identical over 9 bases. With V trimmed by 2 bases and J by 2 bases, 9 bases remained unmatched. The CDR3 loop spans 17 amino acids. CDR1 MDHEN and CDR2 SYDVKM come from the germline V gene.

In this sample, this clone turned up a few times. The chain recombines TRBV5-4 with TRBJ2-7; TRBD2 might be the D (5 bases). With 7 bases removed from V and 7 bases from J, the gap between germline ends came to 24 bases. Looked up from germline, CDR1 is SGHNT and CDR2 is YYREEE (reference sequence). This CDR3 comprises 15 residues. This chain's CDR3 is CASSVGIGNLLEQYF. The CDR3 coding sequence is TGTGCCAGCTCCGTTGGTATCGGGAACCTTCTTGAGCAGTACTTC.

The V call is TRBV4-2, the J call TRBJ2-3; 9 positions match TRBD2. CDR3 length: 19 residues. V was clipped by 4 bases and J by 6 bases; unmatched bases: 20. CDR1 and CDR2 (germline): LGHNA, YNFKEQ. The DNA for the CDR3 is TGTGCCAGCAGCCCTAGTCTAAGTACTCGGCGGGAGGGGGGGGATACGCAGTATTTT. Encoded protein: CASSPSLSTRREGGDTQYF.

The rearrangement links TRBV28 to TRBJ1-1, with TRBD1 identical over 11 bases. This CDR3 is 18 amino acids long. J lost 1 base, V lost 3 bases, and 10 bases had no gene match. The germline gives CDR1 MDHEN, CDR2 SYDVKM. In DNA, the CDR3 is TGTGCCAGCAGTTTGCCTGGGACAGGGGGTGGGGAGAACACTGAAGCTTTCTTT. Translation: CASSLPGTGGGENTEAFF.

The chain couples TRBV6-5 to TRBJ1-2; TRBD1 matches 7 bases. The trim removed 6 bases at V and 4 bases at J, leaving 8 bases unmatched. This CDR3 comprises 14 residues. Looked up from germline, CDR1 is MNHEY and CDR2 is SVGAGI. This CDR3 is CASRGDRVAYGYTF. CDR3 in DNA: TGTGCCAGCAGAGGCGACAGGGTAGCCTATGGCTACACCTTC.

The chain carries TRBV10-3 and TRBJ1-3; D is undetermined. The CDR3 is 13 amino acids. Germline V lookup: CDR1 ENHRY, CDR2 SYGVKD. Trimming took off 2 bases at V and 8 bases at J, with 10 bases between the two ends. This CDR3 reads CAISETGSYTIYF. DNA for the CDR3: TGTGCCATCAGTGAGACGGGGAGTTACACCATATATTTT.

The chain is built from TRBV5-1 and TRBJ2-1, with D possibly TRBD2 on 5 matching bases. There are 15 residues in the CDR3. CDR1 SGHRS and CDR2 YFSETQ come from the germline V gene. V dropped 0 bases and J dropped 0 bases, with 7 bases sitting between them. CDR3 sequence (DNA): TGCGCCAGCAGCTTGGGCGGGTTCTCCTACAATGAGCAGTTCTTC. The encoded protein is CASSLGGFSYNEQFF.

CDR3 nucleotides: TGTGCCAGCAGCCGGAGGGGCGGGAGCTCCTACGAGCAGTACTTC. Translated: CASSRRGGSSYEQYF. The V gene is TRBV7-9, the J gene TRBJ2-7; 7 bases line up with TRBD2. In germline, CDR1 is SEHNR, CDR2 FQNEAQ (reference sequence). The CDR3 contains 15 residues. V lost 5 bases and J lost 0; bases outside the gene matches: 7.

This clone was counted once. This rearrangement joins TRBV19 to TRBJ1-4; D is uncertain. The germline V gene encodes CDR1 LNHDA and CDR2 SQIVND (reference sequence). V lost 3 bases and J lost 8, with 13 bases in between. This CDR3 is 14 amino acids long. The CDR3 sequence: CASSIMGEGEKLFF. CDR3 nucleotide sequence: TGTGCCAGTAGTATTATGGGTGAGGGCGAAAAACTGTTTTTT.

V gene TRBV5-8 combines with J gene TRBJ1-4; 7 bases map to TRBD1. Germline V gene lookup returns CDR1 SGHTS and CDR2 YDEGEE. The CDR3 is made up of 15 amino acids. The V and J ends lost 1 base and 5 bases, in that order; junction bases with no gene match: 5. The CDR3 region has the DNA TGTGCCAGCAGCTTGAGACAGGGACAGAATGAAAAACTGTTTTTT. It specifies CASSLRQGQNEKLFF. Supplemented by reference TRBV5-8 and TRBJ1-4, the full variable domain reads EAGVTQSPTHLIKTRGQQATLRCSPISGHTSVYWYQQALGLGLQFLLWYDEGEERNRGNFPPRFSGRQFPNYSSELNVNALELEDSALYLCASSLRQGQNEKLFFGSGTQLSVL.

In its sample, this clone was seen a few times. The chain carries TRBV7-9 and TRBJ1-1, with D possibly TRBD1 on 6 matching bases. The CDR3 totals 16 residues. Trimming cost V 5 bases and J 4 bases, with 20 bases left between them. Germline values: CDR1 SEHNR, CDR2 FQNEAQ (reference sequence). CDR3 region: CASSAARRTAPTEAFF. The CDR3 DNA follows: TGTGCCAGCAGCGCCGCAAGGCGGACAGCCCCCACTGAAGCTTTCTTT.